This T cell receptor beta chain was recovered during a study of T cell responses to AZD1222 COVID-19 vaccine. Study-level results: Possibly, clonal diversity was underestimated; donors were largely white British and included more females. Reports indicate that nearly half of spike-specific TCRs are directed at unmutated variant regions. Only five to seven AZD1222 recipients tested seropositive at baseline.

Analyses pooled second doses at about 4 or about 12 weeks. Sequenced by immunoSEQ multiplex PCR; TCRdb stores in-frame clones only, minus some. The sample yields fewer than 90,000 clones, about nine tenths seen once. This clone was observed once. Antigen specificity is unknown. CDR1 and CDR2 (germline): SQVTM, ANQGSEA. With 3 bases removed from V and 5 bases from J, the gap between germline ends came to 10 bases. This CDR3 has 12 amino acids. The starting material was peripheral blood, obtained 28 days after the second AZD1222 dose. The source of this sequence is an adult who received the AZD1222 COVID-19 vaccine. The chain couples TRBV29-1 to TRBJ1-2; D call uncertain. CDR3 bases: TGCAGCGTTGATCAGACGGGGTATGGCTACACCTTC. It codes for CSVDQTGYGYTF.